This TCR beta chain comes out of a study of radiation and T cells in renal cell carcinoma. General study points: No pretreatment tumor biopsies were available for baseline clonotypes. Top tumor clonotypes rose in blood 2 weeks post-radiation, then contracted.

Comment on this clone: Its target is not known.

Trimming took 3 bases from V and 4 from J, leaving 16 bases between them. The CDR3 runs to 14 residues. From germline, CDR1 is GTSNPN and CDR2 SVGIG (reference sequence). Only in-frame clones appear in the TCRdb table, and some are missing; sequencing was by immunoSEQ multiplex PCR. Among some 78,000 clones listed, around 89% were seen once. Time point of the sample: blood 4 weeks post-SBRT, at nephrectomy. Treatment denoted: 15 Gy SBRT to primary tumor, nephrectomy 4 weeks later. The source is a woman in her 70s with renal cell carcinoma. This chain joins TRBV30 and TRBJ2-7, with D maybe TRBD2 (7 bases). The material was blood, obtained from a patient whose treatment included radiotherapy and nephrectomy. In DNA, the CDR3 is TGTGCCTGGAGAGGACTAGGGGGAATTTACGAGCAGTACTTC. It translates to CAWRGLGGIYEQYF.